This record looks at one TCR beta chain sequence and its context. The assay was immunoSEQ multiplex PCR, and TCRdb's table has in-frame clones only and misses some. Of approximately 37,000 clones in the sample, 80% to 95% were seen once. These data are taken from a study of control samples from healthy donors and cancer patients. CDR1 is MNHEY and CDR2 is SVGAGI in the germline V gene. Trimming removed 9 bases from V and 0 bases from J; junction bases left unmatched: 5. The CDR3 has 13 residues. Sequencing was performed on blood. The rearrangement uses TRBV6-5 and TRBJ2-7, with 7 nucleotides matching TRBD1. The TCR originated in a woman between 50 and 59 years old in good health. The CDR3 sequence: CASRQGSSYEQYF. CDR3 in DNA: TGTGCCAGTCGACAGGGTAGCTCCTACGAGCAGTACTTC.